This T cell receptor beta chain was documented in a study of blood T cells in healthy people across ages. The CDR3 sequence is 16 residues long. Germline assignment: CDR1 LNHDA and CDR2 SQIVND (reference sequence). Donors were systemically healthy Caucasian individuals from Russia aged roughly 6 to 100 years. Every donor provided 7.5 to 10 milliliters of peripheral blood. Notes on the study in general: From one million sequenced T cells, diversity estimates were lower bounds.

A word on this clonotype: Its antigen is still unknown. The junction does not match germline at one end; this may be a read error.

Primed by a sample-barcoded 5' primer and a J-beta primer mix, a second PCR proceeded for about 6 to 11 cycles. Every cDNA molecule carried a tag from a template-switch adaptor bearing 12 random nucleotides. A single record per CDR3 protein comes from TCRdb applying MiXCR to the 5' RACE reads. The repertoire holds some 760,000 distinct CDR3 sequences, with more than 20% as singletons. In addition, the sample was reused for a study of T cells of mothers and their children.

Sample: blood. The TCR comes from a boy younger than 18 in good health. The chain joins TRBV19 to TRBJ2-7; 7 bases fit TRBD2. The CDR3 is CTSSPGLGEISYEQYF. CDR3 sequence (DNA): TGTACCAGTAGTCCCGGACTAGGGGAGATTTCCTACGAGCAGTACTTC.